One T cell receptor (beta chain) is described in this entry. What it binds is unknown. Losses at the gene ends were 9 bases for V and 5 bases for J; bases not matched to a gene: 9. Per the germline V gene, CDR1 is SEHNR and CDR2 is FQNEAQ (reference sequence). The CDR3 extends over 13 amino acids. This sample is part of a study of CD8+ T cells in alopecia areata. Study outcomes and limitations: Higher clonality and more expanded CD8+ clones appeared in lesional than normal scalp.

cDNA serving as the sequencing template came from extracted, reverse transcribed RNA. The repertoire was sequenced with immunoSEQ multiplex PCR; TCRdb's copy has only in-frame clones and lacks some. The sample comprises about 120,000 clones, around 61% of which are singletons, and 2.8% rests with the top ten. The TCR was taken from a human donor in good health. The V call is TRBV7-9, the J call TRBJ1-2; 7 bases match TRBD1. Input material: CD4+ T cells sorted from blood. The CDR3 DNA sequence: TGTGCCAGTCAAGCCGGGACAGCATATGGCTACACCTTC. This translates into CASQAGTAYGYTF. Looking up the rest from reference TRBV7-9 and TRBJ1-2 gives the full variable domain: DTGVSQNPRHKITKRGQNVTFRCDPISEHNRLYWYRQTLGQGPEFLTYFQNEAQLEKSRLLSDRFSAERPKGSFSTLEIQRTEQGDSAMYLCASQAGTAYGYTFGSGTRLTVV.